The entry below describes one T cell receptor beta chain. Its antigen remains unidentified. Nothing much larger sits one base from this clone, and base qualities are not available. The data are from a study of T-cell reconstitution after alpha-beta-depleted transplantation in children (dated by TCRdb to the mid-2010s). A note on the overall study: T-cell immune reconstitution after TCRalphabeta/CD19-depleted allogeneic hematopoietic cell transplantation in children was quantitatively tracked in the study by means of TCR repertoire profiling.

The sample's treatment or condition label is to be understood as: allogeneic hematopoietic cell transplantation with graft depleted of TCRalphabeta T cells and CD19 B cells. The transplant recipients were children given TCRalphabeta/CD19-depleted allogeneic hematopoietic cell grafts. The receptor library was made with PCR. TCRdb shows the sequencer as Illumina HiSeq 2500. To normalize quantification of the TCRbeta repertoire, the TCR libraries were built with molecular barcoding that relied on unique molecular identifiers. TCRdb redid the processing of the public reads, applying fastp at Q25 and MiXCR, and retained in-frame beta chains. Rows matching on CDR3 protein sequence are summarized as one entry with the most common DNA and genes. This sample holds hundreds of thousands of distinct CDR3 sequences; 15% to 20% were observed only once. Jointly, the top ten make up 5% of the sample. CDR3 length: 15 amino acids, cysteine to phenylalanine. Only CDR3 DNA remains: 45 bases, in frame from the first base. The V end gives up 6 bases and the J end 4 bases, leaving 4 bases in the junction not matched to a gene. Reading the germline V gene gives CDR1 LGHNT and CDR2 FRNRAP.

The full study reports these points: The apparently early recovery of alphabetaT-cell counts about two months after transplant reportedly depended on only several hundred rapidly expanded clones that came from non-depleted graft cells. Over the following months the frequencies of hyperexpanded clones went down, and after one year T-cell counts and TCRbeta diversity were mostly credited to newly produced T cells. In some patients, the high TCRbeta diversity seen at day 60 was put down to recipient T cells and intrathymic progenitors that had survived conditioning.

The TCR sequence derives from a male patient younger than 18 who had a stem cell transplant for acute lymphoblastic leukemia, so the T cells may come from the graft donor. The receptor chain draws on TRBV12-5 and TRBJ2-1; 12 central bases correspond to TRBD2. The specimen comprised PBMCs, mostly from graft donor cells, sampled 360 days after TCRalphabeta/CD19-depleted stem cell transplant. For the CDR3, the sequence is CASGRTSGEYNEQFF. The sequenced DNA is TGTGCTAGTGGACGGACTAGCGGGGAATACAATGAGCAGTTCTTC.